The 9 T cell receptor beta chains reported below all come from one sample, sequenced in a study of T-cell memory formation after mild COVID-19. Each CDR3 protein is one row after TCRdb ran MiXCR on the 5' RACE reads. The table has 400,000 or so distinct CDR3 sequences, 20% to 25% seen once; the top ten hold approximately 12%. Sample: PBMCs or a T cell subset sorted from them (not recorded which). The receptors were sampled from an adult woman who had mild COVID-19 (a few samples of this study predate the infection). Cell type and time point are not known.

This clonotype has only a few counts. V is TRBV6-6 and J is TRBJ2-2; D tentatively fits TRBD1 or TRBD2 (5 bases each). CDR3 size: 13 residues. The V end was cut by 4 bases, the J end by 7 bases, with 10 bases between. Germline CDR1 is MNHNY and CDR2 is SVGAGI (reference sequence). CDR3 sequence (DNA): TGTGCCAGCAGTTTCCGAGGGGTCGGGGAGCTGTTTTTT. The encoded protein is CASSFRGVGELFF.

The V gene is TRBV10-3, the J gene TRBJ2-7; tentative D call: TRBD1 (6 bases). The germline CDR1 and CDR2 sequences are ENHRY and SYGVKD. The CDR3 has 13 residues. The V end was cut by 5 bases, the J end by 4 bases, with 12 bases between. CDR3 DNA: TGTGCCATCAGTAAGGACAGTGGGTACGAGCAGTACTTC. Protein: CAISKDSGYEQYF.

The chain uses TRBV4-1 and TRBJ2-7; 7 positions match TRBD1. Germline CDR1 reads MGHRA; CDR2 reads YSYEKL. The CDR3 contains 15 residues. After removal of 3 bases from V and 2 bases from J, the junction contained 7 bases not matched to a gene. The CDR3 region is CASSHGTAAAYEQYF. Here the CDR3 DNA reads TGCGCCAGCAGCCACGGGACAGCCGCCGCCTACGAGCAGTACTTC.

Written as DNA, the CDR3 is TGTGCCAGCAGCTTAGTGGGTCACACCTACGAGCAGTACTTC. It encodes CASSLVGHTYEQYF. The rearrangement links TRBV7-9 to TRBJ2-7; no firm D call. This CDR3 is built from 14 residues. The ends were cut back, 1 base at V and 2 bases at J, with 9 bases in the middle. Germline CDR1 is SEHNR and CDR2 is FQNEAQ (reference sequence).

CDR3 bases: TGTGCCAGCTCACTTGGGACTAGCGGGAGGGAATACGAGCAGTACTTC. This encodes CASSLGTSGREYEQYF. The chain couples TRBV18 to TRBJ2-7; 16 positions match TRBD2. CDR1 is KGHSH, CDR2 LQKENI, per germline. J gave up 4 bases and V 4 bases, and 4 bases lay outside the gene matches. The CDR3 loop spans 16 amino acids.

This clonotype turned up a few times. The V and J genes are TRBV4-1 and TRBJ2-7; the D call may be TRBD1 or TRBD2 (5 bases each). V was cut by 1 base and J by 5 bases, with 12 bases left in between. CDR1 is MGHRA and CDR2 is YSYEKL in the germline V gene. The CDR3 is made up of 14 amino acids. CDR3: CASSQGGLGNEQYF. As DNA, the CDR3 is TGCGCCAGCAGCCAAGGGGGCCTCGGGAACGAGCAGTACTTC.

This clonotype showed up just a few times. The rearrangement uses TRBV9 and TRBJ2-5; 7 positions match TRBD2. This CDR3 contains 16 residues. The germline gives CDR1 SGDLS, CDR2 YYNGEE. J gave up 4 bases and V 2 bases, and 11 bases lay outside the gene matches. This CDR3 reads CASSVRVGGMGETQYF. CDR3 in DNA: TGTGCCAGCAGCGTGCGTGTGGGAGGGATGGGAGAGACCCAGTACTTC.

This rearrangement joins TRBV2 to TRBJ2-7; 9 bases agree with TRBD2. The CDR3 has 14 amino acids. Trimming removed 6 bases from V and 0 bases from J; junction bases left unmatched: 3. CDR1 SNHLY and CDR2 FYNNEI come from the germline V gene. The CDR3 is CASRRLADSYEQYF. The CDR3 bases are TGTGCCAGCAGGAGACTAGCGGACTCCTACGAGCAGTACTTC.

V is TRBV10-2 and J is TRBJ2-7, with D possibly called TRBD1 or TRBD2 (5 bases each). Trimming stripped 6 bases from V and 5 bases from J, with 17 bases between. This CDR3 contains 14 residues. CDR1 and CDR2 (germline): WSHSY, SAAADI. CDR3 loop: CASSGTIRYDEQYF. The CDR3, as DNA: TGCGCCAGCAGCGGGACGATCAGGTATGACGAGCAGTACTTC.